This entry lists 19 T cell receptor beta chains sequenced from one sample in a study of graft-versus-host responses after intestinal transplantation. No cognate antigen is known for these TCRs. Generated by immunoSEQ multiplex PCR, the TCRdb table keeps only in-frame clones and is missing some. This table holds roughly 100,000 clones, 87% found once. The source was unstimulated CD4+ T cells sorted from spleen or lymph node cells, collected before intestinal transplant. The origin of the receptors is a human donor who received an intestinal transplant.

The chain recombines TRBV6-5 with TRBJ1-4; D may be TRBD1 (5 bases). This CDR3 region has 15 residues. V was shortened by 2 bases and J by 6 bases, with 13 bases between the two germline ends. CDR1 MNHEY and CDR2 SVGAGI come from the germline V gene. This CDR3 is CASSYGGRAYEKLFF. The CDR3 bases are TGTGCCAGCAGTTACGGGGGAAGGGCATATGAAAAACTGTTTTTT.

The chain is built from TRBV6-5 and TRBJ1-2; no clear D. V was pared by 5 bases and J by 6 bases, with 16 bases between. The CDR3 is 14 residues long. Germline V gives CDR1 MNHEY, CDR2 SVGAGI. The CDR3 DNA follows: TGTGCCAGCAGTACGGCCTTTGGGATCCATGGCTACACCTTC. Its protein is CASSTAFGIHGYTF.

This chain uses TRBV21-1 with TRBJ2-1; the table calls TRBD1, which could not be checked here. TRBV21-1 is recorded as a pseudogene. The CDR3 loop spans 14 amino acids. The CDR3 sequence is CASSKEGRVDEQFF. CDR3 nucleotide sequence: TGTGCCAGCAGCAAAGAGGGCAGGGTAGATGAGCAGTTCTTC.

The chain recombines TRBV5-4 with TRBJ1-4; 9 bases are a match to TRBD1. Losses at the gene ends were 0 bases for V and 8 bases for J; bases not matched to a gene: 8. Germline loops: CDR1 SGHNT, CDR2 YYREEE (reference sequence). The CDR3 has 16 amino acids. The CDR3: CASSLEGGQGGEKLFF. In DNA form, the CDR3 reads TGTGCCAGCAGCTTGGAGGGGGGACAGGGCGGGGAAAAACTGTTTTTT.

The chain joins TRBV4-1 to TRBJ2-2, with 7 bases fitting TRBD2. This CDR3 region has 17 residues. Germline CDR1 is MGHRA and CDR2 is YSYEKL. V shed 3 bases, J shed 6 bases, and the junction held 13 bases outside the gene matches. CDR3 sequence (DNA): TGCGCCAGCAGCCACCCCGGACTAGGGGTTTTTGCCGGGGAGCTGTTTTTT. This sequence encodes CASSHPGLGVFAGELFF.

The genes are TRBV6-5 and TRBJ1-2; no firm D call. The CDR3 loop spans 15 amino acids. V was cut by 5 bases and J by 4 bases, with 17 bases left in between. Germline lookup yields CDR1 MNHEY and CDR2 SVGAGI. The DNA of the CDR3 is TGTGCCAGCAGTCGACAATGTAGAAAGACCTATGGCTACACCTTC. The encoded protein is CASSRQCRKTYGYTF.

This chain links TRBV6-1 with TRBJ1-1; D unclear. The CDR3 has 13 residues. From germline, CDR1 is MNHNS and CDR2 SASEGT. Trimming cost V 4 bases and J 1 base, with 7 bases left between them. The CDR3: CASSVTTNTEAFF. In nucleotides, the CDR3 is TGTGCCAGCAGTGTGACGACGAACACTGAAGCTTTCTTT.

This chain joins TRBV5-1 and TRBJ1-1; D might be TRBD1 (5 bases). This CDR3 contains 12 residues. Trimming pared 5 bases from V and 5 bases from J, leaving 10 bases between. Germline V gene sequence: CDR1 SGHRS, CDR2 YFSETQ. This CDR3 reads CASRTDRTEAFF. The CDR3 DNA reads TGCGCCAGCAGAACAGACAGAACTGAAGCTTTCTTT.

The J gene is TRBJ1-4, the V gene TRBV4-1; D ambiguous. V lost 0 bases to trimming and J lost 7 bases, with 9 bases between them. From germline, CDR1 is MGHRA and CDR2 YSYEKL. This CDR3 has 14 residues. The chain's CDR3 is CASSQESWGEKLFF. CDR3 nucleotide sequence: TGCGCCAGCAGCCAAGAGTCCTGGGGTGAAAAACTGTTTTTT.

The chain is built from TRBV4-2 and TRBJ2-5, with 15 bases fitting TRBD2. Unmatched junction bases numbered 7, after V lost 1 base and J lost 4 bases. CDR3 length: 18 residues. Germline V gene lookup returns CDR1 LGHNA and CDR2 YNFKEQ. The CDR3 spells CASSQGNSGLAGGETQYF. The CDR3 DNA reads as TGTGCCAGCAGCCAAGGCAATTCGGGACTAGCGGGGGGAGAGACCCAGTACTTC.

This chain connects TRBV7-9 to TRBJ2-5; TRBD2 is a possible D gene (5 bases). The germline V and J ends were trimmed by 5 bases and 2 bases, with 18 bases remaining between them. CDR1 is SEHNR and CDR2 is FQNEAQ in the germline V gene (reference sequence). CDR3 length: 16 residues. The DNA for the CDR3 is TGTGCCAGCAGCCCGATACGGGATCGGGTACAAGAGACCCAGTACTTC. This codes for CASSPIRDRVQETQYF.

V is TRBV11-2 and J is TRBJ1-1; D is uncertain. Per germline, CDR1 SGHAT and CDR2 FQNNGV. This CDR3 comprises 13 residues. Trimming took off 5 bases at V and 8 bases at J, with 15 bases between the two ends. CDR3 in DNA: TGTGCCAGCAGCAAAGAGCGGACGGGGGAAGCTTTCTTT. Its translation: CASSKERTGEAFF.

V is TRBV6-7 and J is TRBJ2-1; the D call may be TRBD1 or TRBD2 (5 bases each). TRBV6-7 carries the ORF label, with uncertain function. CDR3 length: 18 amino acids. V was trimmed by 11 bases and J by 8 bases, leaving 34 bases between them. CDR3 residues: CALSKGRGTIIFGDEQFF. CDR3 nucleotide sequence: TGTGCCCTATCAAAGGGACGAGGGACCATCATCTTCGGGGATGAGCAGTTCTTC.

The V gene is TRBV5-3, the J gene TRBJ2-2; D might be TRBD1 or TRBD2, each matching 5 bases. TRBV5-3 counts as an open reading frame of uncertain function. The length of the CDR3 is 14 residues. V shed 4 bases and J shed 3 bases, with 10 bases lying between them. CDR3 coding DNA: TGTGCCAGAAGCCGGGGCTTGGACACCGGGGAGCTGTTTTTT. It encodes CARSRGLDTGELFF.

This clone showed up just once. J is TRBJ2-1 and V is TRBV2; D is unclear. V shed 7 bases and J shed 3 bases, with 4 bases lying between them. There are 11 residues in the CDR3. The germline V gene encodes CDR1 SNHLY and CDR2 FYNNEI. The CDR3 loop is CASTSYNEQFF. The CDR3 bases are TGTGCCAGCACGAGCTACAATGAGCAGTTCTTC. Drawing the rest from reference TRBV2 and TRBJ2-1, the complete variable domain is EPEVTQTPSHQVTQMGQEVILRCVPISNHLYFYWYRQILGQKVEFLVSFYNNEISEKSEIFDDQFSVERPDGSNFTLKIRSTKLEDSAMYFCASTSYNEQFFGPGTRLTVL.

This clone was found once. The V gene is TRBV29-1, the J gene TRBJ1-5; the match to TRBD1 covers 7 bases. The germline gives CDR1 SQVTM, CDR2 ANQGSEA. The CDR3 is made up of 14 amino acids. Trimming cost V 5 bases and J 3 bases; bases outside gene matches: 7. As DNA, the CDR3 is TGCAGCGTTACGTTACAGGGGAACAATCAGCCCCAGCATTTT. It specifies CSVTLQGNNQPQHF.

This sequence joins TRBV27 and TRBJ2-3; D ambiguous. CDR3 length equals 16 residues. Germline V gene data show CDR1 as MNHEY and CDR2 as SMNVEV (reference sequence). The V end was cut by 1 base, the J end by 5 bases, with 16 bases between. The chain's CDR3 is CASSLFRPRGVDTQYF. The CDR3 region has the DNA TGTGCCAGCAGTTTATTCCGACCGCGCGGAGTAGATACGCAGTATTTT.

This clone appeared a single time. Here the CDR3 reads CASRKGLAGGPTYTDTQYF. The DNA of the CDR3 is TGTGCCAGCAGGAAGGGACTAGCGGGGGGCCCTACCTACACAGATACGCAGTATTTT. The rearrangement uses TRBV2 and TRBJ2-3, with 15 bases matching TRBD2. Germline V gene sequence: CDR1 SNHLY, CDR2 FYNNEI. The CDR3 is 19 amino acids. V lost 6 bases, J lost 2 bases, and 12 bases stayed unmatched.

The chain links TRBV7-9 to TRBJ1-1, with D maybe TRBD1 (5 bases). The germline V gene encodes CDR1 SEHNR and CDR2 FQNEAQ (reference sequence). V was trimmed by 2 bases and J by 0 bases, leaving 16 bases between them. CDR3 length: 17 residues. CDR3 sequence reads: CASSLPSLLDMNTEAFF. CDR3 DNA: TGTGCCAGCAGCTTACCCTCATTATTGGACATGAACACTGAAGCTTTCTTT. Combining the CDR3 with reference TRBV7-9 and TRBJ1-1 gives the whole variable domain DTGVSQNPRHKITKRGQNVTFRCDPISEHNRLYWYRQTLGQGPEFLTYFQNEAQLEKSRLLSDRFSAERPKGSFSTLEIQRTEQGDSAMYLCASSLPSLLDMNTEAFFGQGTRLTVV.